This entry concerns a single T cell receptor (beta chain). What it binds is not known. This specimen belongs to a study of identical twins. Points from the study as a whole: Out-of-frame TCR alpha sharing observed in monozygotic twins exceeded model estimates. Researchers reported weaker excess twin sharing in beta out-of-frame sequences.

MiXCR, applied by TCRdb to the 5' RACE reads, yields one record per CDR3 protein. The table shows roughly 700,000 distinct CDR3 sequences, with around 8.6% occurring only once. This same sample was also part of a study on yellow fever vaccine responses in identical twins.

The sequence was obtained from a woman under 30 in good health. Sequencing was carried out using PBMCs.

CDR3 bases: TGCAGTGCTAGAGAACTATTATACGAGCAGTACTTC. Translating gives CSARELLYEQYF. The chain employs TRBV20-1 and TRBJ2-7; no reliable D call. The germline CDR1 and CDR2 sequences are DFQATT and SNEGSKA (reference sequence). V was pared by 0 bases and J by 4 bases, with 7 bases between. The CDR3 runs 12 residues.